Below, one T cell receptor beta chain is given with its context. Its antigen remains unknown. Germline-derived CDR1 and CDR2 are LNHDA and SQIVND (reference sequence). Trimming at V came to 10 bases and at J to 7 bases, leaving 6 bases not matched to a gene. CDR3 length: 12 amino acids. These data come from a study of cytomegalovirus exposure and HLA in healthy donors. The PCR ran on 60 Vbeta and 13 Jbeta primers. The assay was immunoSEQ multiplex PCR, and TCRdb's table has in-frame clones only and misses some. The sample lists roughly 100,000 clones; less than 85% were seen once. Study results and limitations: The authors listed 180 or so TCR beta chains as cytomegalovirus-associated.

The rearrangement uses TRBV19 and TRBJ2-1; 8 bases map to TRBD1. The sequenced material came from PBMCs. The sequence derives from a woman younger than 30 in good health and CMV-seropositive. CDR3 sequence (DNA): TGTGCCACTGGACAGGGTGGAAATGAGCAGTTCTTC. This gives the protein CATGQGGNEQFF.